This T cell receptor (beta chain) was retrieved from a study of CD8 T cells in ankylosing spondylitis. The CDR3 is made up of 15 amino acids. Germline V lookup: CDR1 SGHRS, CDR2 YFSETQ. After removal of 3 bases from V and 5 bases from J, the junction contained 6 bases not matched to a gene. Regarding the study as a whole: Clones tied to disease were said to be significantly enriched in matched ankylosing spondylitis synovial fluid. Blood of patients with ankylosing spondylitis appeared to be characterized by a TCR beta motif of several highly homologous variants. There were earlier reports of some motif variants in reactive arthritis synovial fluid and blood.

It was by quantitative 5'-RACE with molecular barcodes that TCR beta libraries were made. TCRdb called the 5' RACE reads again in MiXCR, with one record for every CDR3 protein. This sample yields 110,000 to 150,000 distinct CDR3 sequences, of which roughly 8% are seen a single time; about 7.1% belongs to the top ten. A remark on this clonotype: The target antigen is unknown.

The sequenced material came from synovial fluid, either unsorted or a sorted T cell fraction (not recorded which). This receptor was obtained from a male donor with ankylosing spondylitis. The V call is TRBV5-1, the J call TRBJ2-7, with 12 bases lining up with TRBD2. The CDR3 spells CASSWGTSGRNEQYF. The CDR3 region has the DNA TGCGCCAGCAGCTGGGGGACTAGCGGGCGCAACGAGCAGTACTTC. Filled out from reference TRBV5-1 and TRBJ2-7, the complete variable domain reads KAGVTQTPRYLIKTRGQQVTLSCSPISGHRSVSWYQQTPGQGLQFLFEYFSETQRNKGNFPGRFSGRQFSNSRSEMNVSTLELGDSALYLCASSWGTSGRNEQYFGPGTRLTVT.